This record covers a single T cell receptor (beta chain). This clone was detected once. Its cognate antigen has yet to be identified. Per-base quality was not reported, and no clone a single base away is much larger than it. The sample comes from a study of T cell changes during pregnancy in multiple sclerosis (dated by TCRdb to about 2019). Concerning the study at large: The study looked at changes in the T cell repertoire across pregnancy in women with multiple sclerosis.

The protocol used for the library was the immunoSEQ multiplex PCR assay. The immuneACCESS repertoire file appears here via TCRdb, limited to in-frame rearrangements. These files lack a portion of the clones; in checked studies, under half of the deficit traces to unresolved V genes, and the cause of the others is not known. A total of some 30,000 clones appear in this sample, 89% of them only once. The ten top clones hold roughly 6.9% of the sample. Trimming accounts for 4 bases at V and 4 bases at J, while the number of junction bases matched to no gene is 7. According to the germline V gene, CDR1 reads MGHRA and CDR2 reads YSYEKL. The CDR3 starts with the cysteine, ends with the phenylalanine, and has 15 residues. CDR3 DNA is the only sequence kept; it has 45 bases, read in frame from the first base.

Recombination connected TRBV4-1 to TRBJ1-2; 9 of the junction bases match TRBD1. Sequenced here: CD8+ T cells from peripheral blood mononuclear cells, sampled in the second trimester of pregnancy. The clonotype comes from a female donor with multiple sclerosis, enrolled in a pregnancy study. Read as DNA, the sequence is TGCGCCAGCAGCCCCCCGACAGGGGGATTCTATGGCTACACCTTC. The translation is CASSPPTGGFYGYTF.